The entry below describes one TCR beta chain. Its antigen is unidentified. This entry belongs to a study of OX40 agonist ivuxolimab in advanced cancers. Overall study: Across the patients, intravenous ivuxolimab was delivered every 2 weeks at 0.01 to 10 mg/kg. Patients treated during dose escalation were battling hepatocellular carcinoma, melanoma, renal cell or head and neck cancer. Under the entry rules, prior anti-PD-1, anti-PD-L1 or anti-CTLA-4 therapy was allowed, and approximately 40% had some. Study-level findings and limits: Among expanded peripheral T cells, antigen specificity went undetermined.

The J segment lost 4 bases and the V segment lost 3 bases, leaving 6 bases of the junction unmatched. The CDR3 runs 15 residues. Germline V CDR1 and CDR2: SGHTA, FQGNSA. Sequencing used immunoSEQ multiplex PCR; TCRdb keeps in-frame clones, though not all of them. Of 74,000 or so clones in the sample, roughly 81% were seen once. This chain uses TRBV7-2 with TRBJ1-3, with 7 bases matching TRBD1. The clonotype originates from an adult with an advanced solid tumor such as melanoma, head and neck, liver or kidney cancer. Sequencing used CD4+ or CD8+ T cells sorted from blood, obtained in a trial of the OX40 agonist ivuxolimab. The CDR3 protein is CASSFTSGQGNTIYF. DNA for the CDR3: TGTGCCAGCAGCTTCACCTCGGGACAGGGAAACACCATATATTTT.